This is a list of T cell receptor beta chains from one sample in a study of T cells in Graves' hyperthyroidism and ophthalmopathy. TCRdb reprocessed the multiplex PCR reads with MiXCR, giving one entry per CDR3 protein. The table records under 400,000 distinct CDR3 sequences, over 10% of them present only once. Sequenced: blood. Receptor source: a woman under 30 with Graves' hyperthyroidism. Both conserved end residues are part of each CDR3. A D gene is named only where the DNA matches it firmly. Clone size reads once, few, many, or a class if the clone is expanded.

J | D | V | size | CDR3 | DNA
TRBJ1-6 | . | TRBV5-1 | many | CASSFGQNNSPLHF | TGCGCCAGCAGCTTCGGGCAGAATAATTCACCCCTCCACTTT
TRBJ1-4 | . | TRBV29-1 | many | CSVEDARGGEKLFF | TGCAGCGTTGAAGACGCCCGTGGGGGTGAAAAACTGTTTTTT
TRBJ2-7 | . | TRBV7-9 | many | CASSLAMYEQYF | TGTGCCAGCAGCTTAGCGATGTACGAGCAGTACTTC
TRBJ2-2 | . | TRBV6-1 | many | CASSYSGDGGELFF | TGTGCCAGCAGTTATTCAGGGGATGGCGGGGAGCTGTTTTTT
TRBJ2-3 | TRBD2 | TRBV20-1 | many | CSARGLGVTDTQYF | TGCAGTGCTAGGGGACTAGGGGTTACAGATACGCAGTATTTT
TRBJ2-1 | TRBD2 | TRBV5-1 | many | CASSSESSRLAAAYNEQFF | TGCGCCAGCAGCTCCGAAAGTAGCAGACTAGCGGCAGCCTACAATGAGCAGTTCTTC
TRBJ2-1 | . | TRBV7-9 | many | CASSLGGTSYEQFF | TGTGCCAGCAGCTTAGGAGGTACTAGTTATGAGCAGTTCTTC
TRBJ1-2 | . | TRBV18 | many | CASSPKENYGYTF | TGTGCCAGCTCACCAAAGGAAAACTATGGCTACACCTTC
TRBJ1-5 | TRBD1 | TRBV27 | many | CASSLFGDSSNQPQHF | TGTGCCAGCAGTTTATTCGGGGACAGTTCCAATCAGCCCCAGCATTTT
TRBJ2-3 | . | TRBV24-1 | many | CATSDPRRKDYRTDTQYF | TGTGCCACCAGTGACCCCCGTCGGAAGGACTATCGCACAGATACGCAGTATTTT
TRBJ2-5 | TRBD2 | TRBV10-2 | many | CASSDTLAGGLETQYF | TGCGCCAGCAGTGACACTCTAGCGGGGGGGCTAGAGACCCAGTACTTC
TRBJ2-5 | TRBD2 | TRBV20-1 | many | CSARVPAGVWETQYF | TGCAGTGCTAGAGTCCCGGCGGGAGTATGGGAGACCCAGTACTTC
TRBJ2-1 | TRBD1 | TRBV5-6 | many | CASSFSGTGDNEQFF | TGTGCCAGCAGCTTCTCCGGGACAGGGGACAATGAGCAGTTCTTC